The 8 T cell receptor beta chains below were found in one sample sequenced in a study of CD4 T cells in relation to SARS-CoV-2 and coronaviruses. Before the COVID-19 pandemic, during about 2010-2018, CD4+ T cells were taken from unexposed donors. Isolation of CD4+ T cells took place after about 10 days in culture. The data were produced by immunoSEQ multiplex PCR, yet TCRdb's version contains in-frame clones alone and is incomplete. The table records tens of thousands of clones, around 84% of them present only once. Their target antigens are unknown. Sequenced input: CD4+ T cells from PBMCs, cultured in vitro. Receptor source: a human donor in good health.

This rearrangement joins TRBV5-4 to TRBJ2-2, with D possibly TRBD2 on 5 matching bases. CDR3 length: 15 residues. Trimming took off 1 base at V and 7 bases at J, with 14 bases between the two ends. The germline V gene has CDR1 SGHNT and CDR2 YYREEE (reference sequence). The chain's CDR3 is CASSLSAGVVGELFF. For the CDR3, the DNA is TGTGCCAGCAGCTTGAGTGCCGGGGTCGTCGGGGAGCTGTTTTTT.

The chain recombines TRBV19 with TRBJ2-7; D tentatively fits TRBD1 or TRBD2 (5 bases each). Germline V CDR1 and CDR2: LNHDA, SQIVND (reference sequence). Trimming shortened V by 1 base and J by 6 bases, and 10 bases separated the two germline ends. There are 13 residues in the CDR3. CDR3 sequence: CASSIGRAGEQYF. The CDR3 DNA follows: TGTGCCAGTAGTATAGGCAGGGCGGGCGAGCAGTACTTC.

The chain uses TRBV6-2 or TRBV6-3 and TRBJ2-7; 7 bases match TRBD2. After removal of 3 bases from V and 3 bases from J, the junction contained 5 bases not matched to a gene. Germline lookup yields CDR1 MNHEY and CDR2 SVGEGT. The length of the CDR3 is 14 residues. The CDR3 reads CASSYRREIYEQYF. CDR3 coding DNA: TGTGCCAGCAGTTATAGGCGGGAGATCTACGAGCAGTACTTC.

CDR3 sequence: CASRRGSRGDQPQHF. The CDR3 DNA reads as TGTGCCAGCAGGAGGGGATCCAGGGGGGATCAGCCCCAGCATTTT. V and J are TRBV2 and TRBJ1-5; the match to TRBD1 covers 7 bases. The CDR3 contains 15 residues. The V segment lost 6 bases and the J segment 5 bases; nucleotides outside the gene matches: 10. The V gene's germline CDR1 is SNHLY and CDR2 FYNNEI.

The chain recombines TRBV4-1 with TRBJ2-7; 7 nucleotides agree with TRBD2. The J segment lost 7 bases and the V segment lost 3 bases, leaving 9 bases of the junction unmatched. The CDR3 runs to 14 residues. In germline, CDR1 is MGHRA, CDR2 YSYEKL. The CDR3 sequence is CASSQSGGAREQYF. Here the CDR3 DNA reads TGCGCCAGCAGCCAGTCGGGGGGAGCGAGGGAGCAGTACTTC.

The V gene is TRBV28, the J gene TRBJ1-1; a possible D gene is TRBD1 (6 bases). This CDR3 comprises 16 residues. Looked up from germline, CDR1 is MDHEN and CDR2 is SYDVKM. Trimming stripped 2 bases from V and 2 bases from J, with 15 bases between. The CDR3 nucleotides read TGTGCCAGCAGTTTAGTAGGTCAGGGGACAAACACTGAAGCTTTCTTT. Protein: CASSLVGQGTNTEAFF.

The rearrangement joins TRBV7-2 to TRBJ1-2; the D gene is possibly TRBD1 (5 bases). Germline CDR1 and CDR2: SGHTA and FQGNSA. The CDR3 is 15 residues long. V gave up 1 base and J gave up 9 bases, with 18 bases separating them. In DNA, the CDR3 is TGTGCCAGCAGCTTAGGTGTTAGGGCAGGGAGCAGCTACACCTTC. This encodes CASSLGVRAGSSYTF.

The chain uses TRBV30 and TRBJ1-6; possibly TRBD1 for D (6 bases). The CDR3 extends over 16 amino acids. CDR1 and CDR2 (germline): GTSNPN, SVGIG (reference sequence). Trimming took off 0 bases at V and 8 bases at J, with 17 bases between the two ends. CDR3 in DNA: TGTGCCTGGAGTGTACCGCAGGGGCAAATGGATTCACCCCTCCACTTT. Translated: CAWSVPQGQMDSPLHF. Filled out from reference TRBV30 and TRBJ1-6, the complete variable domain reads SQTIHQWPATLVQPVGSPLSLECTVEGTSNPNLYWYRQAAGRGLQLLFYSVGIGQISSEVPQNLSASRPQDRQFILSSKKLLLSDSGFYLCAWSVPQGQMDSPLHFGNGTRLTVT.